Listed below are T cell receptor beta chains from one sample, sequenced in a study of PD-L1 blockade in urothelial cancer. Method: immunoSEQ multiplex PCR; TCRdb's copy keeps in-frame clones and lacks some. Among 35,000 to 45,000 clones listed, approximately 90% were seen once. Sequences were derived from PBMCs, sampled around atezolizumab (anti-PD-L1) treatment. The receptors stem from a donor at least 40 years old with urothelial cancer. CDR3s include the opening cysteine and the closing phenylalanine or tryptophan. The order of the fields is V gene, J gene, D gene, clone size, CDR3 protein, CDR3 DNA. D genes are given only for firm matches. Expanded clones are given a class, and other clones once, few, many or no size at all.

v_call: TRBV2
j_call: TRBJ2-7
d_call: TRBD1
clone_size: -
cdr3_aa: CASSVGGTGRGEQYF
cdr3_nt: TGTGCCAGCAGTGTGGGCGGGACAGGAAGGGGCGAGCAGTACTTC

v_call: TRBV9
j_call: TRBJ2-3
d_call: -
clone_size: -
cdr3_aa: CASSAPRDTQYF
cdr3_nt: TGTGCCAGCAGCGCACCCCGGGATACGCAGTATTTT

v_call: TRBV25-1
j_call: TRBJ2-1
d_call: -
clone_size: -
cdr3_aa: CASSDPGVPYNEQFF
cdr3_nt: TGTGCCAGCAGTGATCCGGGAGTCCCTTACAATGAGCAGTTCTTC

v_call: TRBV21-1
j_call: TRBJ1-3
d_call: -
clone_size: -
cdr3_aa: CASSKGRGLSSGNTIYF
cdr3_nt: TGTGCCAGCAGCAAAGGGCGGGGGCTAAGCTCTGGAAACACCATATATTTT

v_call: TRBV29-1
j_call: TRBJ1-2
d_call: TRBD1
clone_size: -
cdr3_aa: CSERGQGDYGYTF
cdr3_nt: TGCAGCGAGCGGGGACAGGGGGACTATGGCTACACCTTC

v_call: TRBV6-1
j_call: TRBJ1-5
d_call: TRBD1
clone_size: once
cdr3_aa: CASVDRPYSNQPQHF
cdr3_nt: TGTGCCAGCGTGGACAGGCCCTATAGCAATCAGCCCCAGCATTTT

v_call: TRBV6-1
j_call: TRBJ2-5
d_call: TRBD2
clone_size: -
cdr3_aa: CATSLAGGETQYF
cdr3_nt: TGTGCCACCTCCCTAGCGGGAGGAGAGACCCAGTACTTC

v_call: TRBV7-6
j_call: TRBJ2-3
d_call: -
clone_size: -
cdr3_aa: CASSSINPTSTDTQYF
cdr3_nt: TGTGCCAGCAGCTCCATCAACCCGACTTCCACAGATACGCAGTATTTT

v_call: TRBV11-2
j_call: TRBJ2-3
d_call: -
clone_size: -
cdr3_aa: CASSSGQTPDTQYF
cdr3_nt: TGTGCCAGCAGCTCCGGACAGACCCCAGATACGCAGTATTTT

v_call: TRBV5-6
j_call: TRBJ2-7
d_call: TRBD2
clone_size: -
cdr3_aa: CASSAGLAYEQYF
cdr3_nt: TGTGCCAGCAGCGCGGGACTAGCCTACGAGCAGTACTTC

v_call: TRBV11-2
j_call: TRBJ1-2
d_call: TRBD1
clone_size: -
cdr3_aa: CASSFSPQDRDLSGYTF
cdr3_nt: TGTGCCAGCAGCTTTAGCCCCCAGGACAGGGACCTGTCGGGCTACACCTTC

v_call: TRBV30
j_call: TRBJ1-2
d_call: -
clone_size: -
cdr3_aa: CAWTTNLDKRYGYTF
cdr3_nt: TGTGCCTGGACTACCAACTTAGATAAGCGCTATGGCTACACCTTC

v_call: TRBV5-1
j_call: TRBJ2-7
d_call: TRBD1
clone_size: -
cdr3_aa: CASSFPPGTGNSYEQYF
cdr3_nt: TGCGCCAGCAGCTTCCCCCCCGGGACAGGGAACTCCTACGAGCAGTACTTC

v_call: TRBV29-1
j_call: TRBJ2-3
d_call: TRBD1
clone_size: -
cdr3_aa: CSTWDRGLTDTQYF
cdr3_nt: TGCAGCACCTGGGACAGGGGGCTCACAGATACGCAGTATTTT

v_call: TRBV2
j_call: TRBJ1-5
d_call: -
clone_size: -
cdr3_aa: CASTPTRVEGQPQHF
cdr3_nt: TGTGCCAGCACTCCAACCAGGGTAGAAGGTCAGCCCCAGCATTTT

v_call: TRBV9
j_call: TRBJ1-2
d_call: -
clone_size: -
cdr3_aa: CASSVRQGYGYTF
cdr3_nt: TGTGCCAGCAGCGTACGGCAGGGCTATGGCTACACCTTC

v_call: TRBV18
j_call: TRBJ1-1
d_call: TRBD1
clone_size: -
cdr3_aa: CASSPKRQGEGTEAFF
cdr3_nt: TGTGCCAGCTCACCCAAACGACAGGGGGAGGGCACTGAAGCTTTCTTT

v_call: TRBV15
j_call: TRBJ2-4
d_call: TRBD2
clone_size: few
cdr3_aa: CATSRLPGLAGFKNIQYF
cdr3_nt: TGTGCCACCAGCAGGCTCCCGGGACTAGCGGGATTCAAAAACATTCAGTACTTC

v_call: TRBV5-8
j_call: TRBJ1-5
d_call: -
clone_size: -
cdr3_aa: CASSFWSGGIGQPQHF
cdr3_nt: TGTGCCAGCAGCTTTTGGAGTGGGGGGATAGGTCAGCCCCAGCATTTT

v_call: TRBV6-6
j_call: TRBJ1-5
d_call: TRBD1
clone_size: -
cdr3_aa: CASTPDRLNQPQHF
cdr3_nt: TGTGCCAGCACCCCGGACAGGTTAAATCAGCCCCAGCATTTT

v_call: TRBV7-8
j_call: TRBJ1-1
d_call: -
clone_size: -
cdr3_aa: CASSLVGTLNTEAFF
cdr3_nt: TGTGCCAGCAGCTTAGTGGGCACCTTGAACACTGAAGCTTTCTTT

v_call: TRBV5-1
j_call: TRBJ2-3
d_call: TRBD2
clone_size: -
cdr3_aa: CASGPLAASTDTQYF
cdr3_nt: TGCGCCAGCGGCCCCCTAGCGGCTAGCACAGATACGCAGTATTTT

v_call: TRBV7-9
j_call: TRBJ2-1
d_call: -
clone_size: once
cdr3_aa: CASTPTRGEQFF
cdr3_nt: TGTGCCAGCACCCCGACTAGGGGTGAGCAGTTCTTC

v_call: TRBV7-3
j_call: TRBJ2-7
d_call: TRBD1
clone_size: -
cdr3_aa: CASSQNKGAAYEQYF
cdr3_nt: TGTGCCAGCAGCCAGAACAAGGGGGCGGCTTACGAGCAGTACTTC

v_call: TRBV6-6
j_call: TRBJ2-1
d_call: -
clone_size: few
cdr3_aa: CATGRGNEQFF
cdr3_nt: TGTGCCACCGGGCGGGGCAATGAGCAGTTCTTC

v_call: TRBV13
j_call: TRBJ1-2
d_call: -
clone_size: hyperexpanded
cdr3_aa: CASSWRGLSYGYTF
cdr3_nt: TGTGCCAGCAGCTGGAGGGGACTGTCCTATGGCTACACCTTC

v_call: TRBV7-8
j_call: TRBJ2-7
d_call: TRBD2
clone_size: -
cdr3_aa: CASSLAASGSSYEQYF
cdr3_nt: TGTGCCAGCAGCTTAGCGGCTAGCGGGAGCTCCTACGAGCAGTACTTC

v_call: TRBV19
j_call: TRBJ1-1
d_call: TRBD1
clone_size: -
cdr3_aa: CASSPTGGTEAFF
cdr3_nt: TGTGCCAGTAGCCCAACAGGGGGCACTGAAGCTTTCTTT

v_call: TRBV5-1
j_call: TRBJ2-5
d_call: -
clone_size: -
cdr3_aa: CASSLGLGPGQETQYF
cdr3_nt: TGCGCCAGCAGCTTGGGCCTTGGCCCGGGGCAAGAGACCCAGTACTTC

v_call: TRBV30
j_call: TRBJ1-2
d_call: TRBD1
clone_size: -
cdr3_aa: CAWSEGTGWDLGRTF
cdr3_nt: TGTGCCTGGAGTGAAGGGACAGGCTGGGATTTGGGGAGGACCTTC

v_call: TRBV20-1
j_call: TRBJ1-5
d_call: -
clone_size: -
cdr3_aa: CSAVGLSQHF
cdr3_nt: TGCAGTGCCGTCGGGTTGTCCCAGCATTTT

v_call: TRBV11-3
j_call: TRBJ2-7
d_call: -
clone_size: -
cdr3_aa: CASGREYEQYF
cdr3_nt: TGTGCCAGCGGCCGGGAATACGAGCAGTACTTC

v_call: TRBV10-3
j_call: TRBJ2-2
d_call: TRBD2
clone_size: once
cdr3_aa: CAISDGREGTGELFF
cdr3_nt: TGTGCCATCAGTGATGGGAGGGAGGGCACCGGGGAGCTGTTTTTT

v_call: TRBV29-1
j_call: TRBJ2-2
d_call: TRBD2
clone_size: -
cdr3_aa: CSAHGGGSGTGELFF
cdr3_nt: TGCAGCGCTCACGGGGGGGGGAGCGGCACCGGGGAGCTGTTTTTT

v_call: TRBV7-9
j_call: TRBJ2-2
d_call: -
clone_size: -
cdr3_aa: CASSLVPDRFGELFF
cdr3_nt: TGTGCCAGCAGCTTAGTGCCTGACAGGTTCGGGGAGCTGTTTTTT

v_call: TRBV9
j_call: TRBJ1-1
d_call: TRBD1
clone_size: -
cdr3_aa: CASSVSGTGETEAFF
cdr3_nt: TGTGCCAGCAGCGTATCCGGGACAGGGGAAACTGAAGCTTTCTTT

v_call: TRBV7-9
j_call: TRBJ1-1
d_call: -
clone_size: few
cdr3_aa: CASSHTGRSGTEAFF
cdr3_nt: TGTGCCAGCAGCCATACCGGACGTAGCGGCACTGAAGCTTTCTTT

v_call: TRBV30
j_call: TRBJ2-7
d_call: -
clone_size: -
cdr3_aa: CAWSVGGPVEQYF
cdr3_nt: TGTGCCTGGAGTGTTGGGGGCCCGGTAGAGCAGTACTTC

v_call: TRBV7-2
j_call: TRBJ1-2
d_call: TRBD1
clone_size: -
cdr3_aa: CASSSQGTGAGGYTF
cdr3_nt: TGTGCCAGCAGCTCACAAGGGACAGGGGCGGGCGGCTACACCTTC

v_call: TRBV5-1
j_call: TRBJ2-1
d_call: -
clone_size: -
cdr3_aa: CASSLGLQYNEQFF
cdr3_nt: TGCGCCAGCAGCTTGGGACTACAATACAATGAGCAGTTCTTC